The 9 T cell receptor beta chains below all came from one sample that was sequenced in a study of shared clonotypes between healthy human individuals. The data were produced by immunoSEQ multiplex PCR, yet TCRdb's version contains in-frame clones alone and is incomplete. The sample includes about 710,000 clones, over 60% seen only once; the top ten take approximately 1.7%. The sequenced sample was memory CD4+ T cells sorted from blood. The subset here: CD45RA-negative fraction. Receptors originate from a woman in her thirties in good health.

This chain uses TRBV25-1 with TRBJ2-5; the match to TRBD2 covers 13 bases. Germline V gives CDR1 MGHDK, CDR2 SYGVNS. The CDR3 covers 14 residues. J lost 5 bases, V lost 8 bases, and 5 bases had no gene match. The CDR3 DNA follows: TGTGCCAGCGGACTAGCGGGAGCCGAGGAGACCCAGTACTTC. Translation gives CASGLAGAEETQYF.

As DNA, the CDR3 is TGTGCCAGCTCCCCGTACAGGGAGGGTGCGTTTGGGCAGTTCTTC. Translated, it gives CASSPYREGAFGQFF. This sequence joins TRBV18 and TRBJ2-1; perhaps TRBD2 as D (7 bases). CDR1 and CDR2 from the germline V gene are KGHSH and LQKENI. Trimming left V 6 bases short and J 12 bases short, with 24 bases between. The CDR3 extends over 15 amino acids.

This chain joins TRBV5-4 and TRBJ2-7; 8 bases map to TRBD2. V gave up 4 bases and J gave up 6 bases; unmatched junction bases: 9. CDR3 size: 14 residues. Germline V gene sequence: CDR1 SGHNT, CDR2 YYREEE (reference sequence). In DNA form, the CDR3 reads TGTGCCAGCAGCCCCACTCTAGCGGGCGGCGAGCAGTACTTC. Translation: CASSPTLAGGEQYF.

The genes are TRBV19 and TRBJ2-7, with D perhaps matching TRBD2 (6 bases). Per the germline V gene, CDR1 is LNHDA and CDR2 is SQIVND (reference sequence). V lost 8 bases, J lost 2 bases, and 19 bases lay in between. The CDR3 is 15 residues long. CDR3 in DNA: TGTGCCAGTGCATCCGGCGAAGGGGAGGCCTACGAGCAGTACTTC. Its translation is CASASGEGEAYEQYF.

A remark on this clone: This may arise from a read error, as a much more abundant clone is one base away. This sample also contains other DNA sequences that code for the same CDR3. The rearrangement links TRBV5-1 to TRBJ2-1; the match to TRBD2 covers 10 bases. The CDR3 contains 15 residues. Germline V lookup: CDR1 SGHRS, CDR2 YFSETQ. Unmatched junction bases numbered 2, after V lost 1 base and J lost 4 bases. The chain's CDR3 is CASSLTSGTYNEQFF. The CDR3 nucleotides read TGCGCCAGCAGCTTGACTAGCGGGACTTACAATGAGCAGTTCTTC.

This rearrangement joins TRBV10-3 to TRBJ2-7; TRBD2 matches 8 bases. Germline V gene sequence: CDR1 ENHRY, CDR2 SYGVKD. The CDR3 spans 13 residues. The junction had 7 bases not matched to a gene; V was cut back by 9 bases and J by 3 bases. The CDR3 DNA reads as TGTGCCATGCGGGATAGCGGGATCTACGAGCAGTACTTC. This translates into CAMRDSGIYEQYF.

This clone was recorded a few times. The rearrangement links TRBV27 to TRBJ2-7; D remains ambiguous. From germline, CDR1 is MNHEY and CDR2 SMNVEV (reference sequence). V shed 8 bases and J shed 3 bases, with 17 bases lying between them. The CDR3 is made up of 14 amino acids. CDR3 sequence: CASGPIGESYEQYF. The CDR3 DNA sequence: TGTGCCAGCGGCCCCATCGGCGAGAGCTACGAGCAGTACTTC.

The J gene is TRBJ1-2, the V gene TRBV5-8; no clear D. The germline V gene has CDR1 SGHTS and CDR2 YDEGEE. CDR3 size: 13 residues. Trimming removed 4 bases at V and 3 bases at J, with 10 bases between. The CDR3: CASSPPPDYGYTF. As DNA, the CDR3 is TGTGCCAGCAGCCCCCCACCGGACTATGGCTACACCTTC.

This clone occurred many times. The chain combines TRBV29-1 with TRBJ2-7, with TRBD1 as a possible D gene (6 bases). The CDR3 consists of 14 residues. V lost 7 bases and J 3 bases, leaving 19 bases between the germline ends. Germline V gene data show CDR1 as SQVTM and CDR2 as ANQGSEA. The CDR3 protein is CSAVDTGRNYEQYF. CDR3 in DNA: TGCAGCGCAGTGGATACAGGGAGAAACTACGAGCAGTACTTC.